The 22 T cell receptor beta chains presented below share a single source sample, sequenced in a study of blood T cell repertoires in COVID-19. Repertoires were generated with immunoSEQ multiplex PCR, while TCRdb's copy carries only in-frame clones and drops some. The data contain under 35,000 clones, 85% to 90% of them seen just once; the ten biggest clones take up around 6.2%. Sequencing used peripheral blood. Every receptor here comes from a human donor in a cohort sampled during active COVID-19.

The genes are TRBV7-2 and TRBJ2-3; the D gene is possibly TRBD1 (7 bases). This CDR3 spans 14 amino acids. Germline CDR1 and CDR2: SGHTA and FQGNSA. V was trimmed by 3 bases and J by 5 bases, leaving 12 bases between them. The CDR3 loop is CASSLEGALDTQYF. CDR3 coding DNA: TGTGCCAGCAGCTTGGAGGGGGCCTTAGATACGCAGTATTTT. The variable domain in full, completed from reference TRBV7-2 and TRBJ2-3, reads GAGVSQSPSNKVTEKGKDVELRCDPISGHTALYWYRQSLGQGLEFLIYFQGNSAPDKSGLPSDRFSAERTGGSVSTLTIQRTQQEDSAVYLCASSLEGALDTQYFGPGTRLTVL.

The chain carries TRBV27 and TRBJ2-1; 13 bases are a match to TRBD2. CDR1 MNHEY and CDR2 SMNVEV come from the germline V gene (reference sequence). V gave up 6 bases and J gave up 0 bases; unmatched junction bases: 14. The CDR3 is made up of 20 amino acids. CDR3 DNA sequence: TGTGCCAGCAGAATGAATCTGGGACTAGCGGGGAGAGGCTCCTACAATGAGCAGTTCTTC. Translation: CASRMNLGLAGRGSYNEQFF.

For the CDR3, the DNA is TGTGCCAGCAGCTTAGCTCGGGGTCAGGACACTGAAGCTTTCTTT. Amino acid sequence: CASSLARGQDTEAFF. V gene TRBV7-9 combines with J gene TRBJ1-1; D remains ambiguous. The germline gives CDR1 SEHNR, CDR2 FQNEAQ (reference sequence). V was shortened by 0 bases and J by 3 bases, with 11 bases between the two germline ends. CDR3 length: 15 residues. The whole variable domain, filled in from reference TRBV7-9 and TRBJ1-1, reads DTGVSQNPRHKITKRGQNVTFRCDPISEHNRLYWYRQTLGQGPEFLTYFQNEAQLEKSRLLSDRFSAERPKGSFSTLEIQRTEQGDSAMYLCASSLARGQDTEAFFGQGTRLTVV.

This chain links TRBV21-1 with TRBJ1-2; TRBD1 is the table's D call and was not checked against the DNA. TRBV21-1 is recorded as a pseudogene. The CDR3 has 14 amino acids. The CDR3 DNA is TGTGCCAGCAGAGAAGGGGTCGACTCCGATGGCTACACCTTC. It codes for CASREGVDSDGYTF.

In this sample, this clone turned up a few times. V gene TRBV12-5 combines with J gene TRBJ1-3, with unresolved D. The length of the CDR3 is 14 residues. Per the germline V gene, CDR1 is LGHNT and CDR2 is FRNRAP. Between the trimmed V and J ends, which lost 6 bases and 0 bases, there was a span of 9 bases. The CDR3 sequence: CASGAGASGNTIYF. In DNA, the CDR3 is TGTGCTAGTGGCGCGGGCGCCTCTGGAAACACCATATATTTT.

CDR3 coding DNA: TGTGCCAGCACCTTGGGTAGCGGTTACAATGAGCAGTTCTTC. Translated, it gives CASTLGSGYNEQFF. V gene TRBV7-2 combines with J gene TRBJ2-1, with a tentative D call TRBD2 (6 bases). The CDR3 runs to 14 residues. The V gene's germline CDR1 is SGHTA and CDR2 FQGNSA. The V end lost 7 bases, the J end lost 4 bases, and 14 bases lay between the germline ends.

The genes are TRBV7-9 and TRBJ1-4, with TRBD1 matching over 9 bases. The CDR3 has 16 amino acids. The V gene's germline CDR1 is SEHNR and CDR2 FQNEAQ (reference sequence). Trimming removed 2 bases from V and 6 bases from J; junction bases left unmatched: 7. The CDR3 nucleotides are TGTGCCAGCAGCTTACCCCTAACAGGGGGCGATGAAAAACTGTTTTTT. Its protein product is CASSLPLTGGDEKLFF.

The V call is TRBV10-3, the J call TRBJ2-5, with D unclear. The J call may be incorrect, as the DNA end agrees better with TRBJ2-7. CDR1 and CDR2 from the germline V gene are ENHRY and SYGVKD. The CDR3 is 11 amino acids. CDR3 nucleotides: TGTGCCATCAGTGAGTCCCACGAGCAGTACTTC. Translated: CAISESHEQYF.

The rearrangement uses TRBV7-9 and TRBJ2-5; possibly TRBD1 for D (5 bases). This CDR3 is built from 14 residues. Between the trimmed V and J ends, which lost 5 bases and 0 bases, there was a span of 10 bases. Germline lookup yields CDR1 SEHNR and CDR2 FQNEAQ (reference sequence). This chain's CDR3 is CASSPTGYQETQYF. DNA of the CDR3: TGTGCCAGCAGCCCAACAGGTTACCAAGAGACCCAGTACTTC.

V is TRBV4-1 and J is TRBJ2-1; the match to TRBD1 covers 9 bases. The trim removed 6 bases at V and 1 base at J, leaving 4 bases unmatched. Germline-derived CDR1 and CDR2 are MGHRA and YSYEKL. The CDR3 is 15 residues long. CDR3 loop: CASRPGQGSYNEQFF. As DNA, the CDR3 is TGCGCCAGCAGACCCGGACAGGGGTCCTACAATGAGCAGTTCTTC.

The J gene is TRBJ2-4, the V gene TRBV2, with 7 positions matching TRBD1. The length of the CDR3 is 13 residues. Germline V gene sequence: CDR1 SNHLY, CDR2 FYNNEI. V shed 6 bases and J 12 bases; nucleotides not matched to a gene: 11. Here the CDR3 reads CASSPRQGSHQYF. CDR3 coding DNA: TGTGCCAGCAGCCCCAGACAGGGCTCACATCAGTACTTC.

V and J are TRBV19 and TRBJ2-3; TRBD2 might be the D (6 bases). The CDR3 is 14 amino acids. V lost 5 bases, J lost 0 bases, and 9 bases lay in between. The germline V gene encodes CDR1 LNHDA and CDR2 SQIVND (reference sequence). As DNA, the CDR3 is TGTGCCAGTAGTTTTAGCGGCAGCACAGATACGCAGTATTTT. Its protein product is CASSFSGSTDTQYF. The entire variable domain, with the rest obtained from reference TRBV19 and TRBJ2-3, is as follows: DGGITQSPKYLFRKEGQNVTLSCEQNLNHDAMYWYRQDPGQGLRLIYYSQIVNDFQKGDIAEGYSVSREKKESFPLTVTSAQKNPTAFYLCASSFSGSTDTQYFGPGTRLTVL.

The V call is TRBV5-4, the J call TRBJ1-4; D unresolved. V lost 4 bases and J 5 bases, leaving 12 bases between the germline ends. The germline V gene encodes CDR1 SGHNT and CDR2 YYREEE (reference sequence). CDR3 length: 14 residues. The CDR3 DNA reads as TGTGCCAGCAGCCTGCCAGGCGGGAATGAAAAACTGTTTTTT. This translates into CASSLPGGNEKLFF. Using reference TRBV5-4 and TRBJ1-4 for the parts outside the CDR3, the full variable domain is ETGVTQSPTHLIKTRGQQVTLRCSSQSGHNTVSWYQQALGQGPQFIFQYYREEENGRGNFPPRFSGLQFPNYSSELNVNALELDDSALYLCASSLPGGNEKLFFGSGTQLSVL.

CDR3 coding DNA: TGTGCCAGCAGCTCACACAGGACAGGGGGCTCCCAAGAGACCCAGTACTTC. This translates into CASSSHRTGGSQETQYF. The chain employs TRBV5-4 and TRBJ2-5; 11 bases fit TRBD1. The germline CDR1 and CDR2 sequences are SGHNT and YYREEE (reference sequence). The CDR3 consists of 17 residues. V dropped 3 bases and J dropped 1; count of bases not matched to a gene: 8.

The genes are TRBV9 and TRBJ2-5; 15 bases agree with TRBD2. Losses at the gene ends were 3 bases for V and 2 bases for J; bases not matched to a gene: 5. Germline CDR1 SGDLS, CDR2 YYNGEE. This CDR3 spans 17 amino acids. The CDR3 sequence: CASSGGLAGGPQETQYF. In nucleotides, the CDR3 is TGTGCCAGCAGCGGGGGACTAGCGGGGGGACCTCAAGAGACCCAGTACTTC.

This rearrangement joins TRBV21-1 to TRBJ2-5; TRBD2 reflects the table's D call only, with no check against the DNA. TRBV21-1 is designated a pseudogene. CDR3 length: 13 amino acids. The CDR3 coding sequence is TGTGCCAGCACGGGGGGAGAGGGGGAGACCCAGTACTTC. It encodes CASTGGEGETQYF.

J is TRBJ2-5 and V is TRBV9, with a weak D call TRBD2 (5 bases). The V gene lost 0 bases and the J gene lost 2 bases, with 5 bases spanning the gap. The germline V gene encodes CDR1 SGDLS and CDR2 YYNGEE. The CDR3 is made up of 13 amino acids. CDR3 region: CASSVAGQETQYF. The CDR3 DNA reads as TGTGCCAGCAGCGTAGCGGGGCAAGAGACCCAGTACTTC.

The chain recombines TRBV11-3 with TRBJ2-2; no clear D gene. The germline gives CDR1 SGHNT, CDR2 YENEEA. The V end lost 2 bases, the J end lost 5 bases, and 12 bases lay between the germline ends. The CDR3 is 15 amino acids. CDR3: CASSLSTAPTGELFF. DNA for the CDR3: TGTGCCAGCAGCTTATCAACAGCACCGACCGGGGAGCTGTTTTTT.

The DNA for the CDR3 is TGTGCCAGCAGCCGCGGACAGGGAAGGAATTCACCCCTCCACTTT. It yields the protein CASSRGQGRNSPLHF. The genes are TRBV6-5 and TRBJ1-6; 8 positions match TRBD1. Germline CDR1 and CDR2: MNHEY and SVGAGI. The CDR3 has 15 residues. Unmatched junction bases numbered 8, after V lost 6 bases and J lost 7 bases.

In DNA, the CDR3 is TGTGCCAGCAGCTTTGAACTAGCAAAGGACCAGTACTTC. This sequence encodes CASSFELAKDQYF. The rearrangement uses TRBV5-4 and TRBJ2-5; D is possibly TRBD2 (6 bases). V was cut by 2 bases and J by 10 bases, with 15 bases left in between. There are 13 residues in the CDR3. Germline V gene lookup returns CDR1 SGHNT and CDR2 YYREEE (reference sequence).

This CDR3 is CASSLENRGPGTEAFF. The CDR3 region has the DNA TGTGCCAGCAGCCTAGAGAACAGGGGGCCAGGCACTGAAGCTTTCTTT. This chain links TRBV7-2 with TRBJ1-1, with 9 bases aligning to TRBD1. Looked up from germline, CDR1 is SGHTA and CDR2 is FQGNSA. CDR3 length equals 16 residues. The V gene end was trimmed by 5 bases and the J gene end by 4 bases; junction bases not matched to a gene: 11.

This clone came up a few times. The rearrangement joins TRBV11-3 to TRBJ1-5, with D uncertain. Germline V CDR1 and CDR2: SGHNT, YENEEA. CDR3 size: 13 residues. V was shortened by 2 bases and J by 4 bases, with 6 bases between the two germline ends. As DNA, the CDR3 is TGTGCCAGCAGCTTATCCCTTAATCAGCCCCAGCATTTT. Its translation is CASSLSLNQPQHF.